These T cell receptor beta chains were read from a single sample in a study of identical twins. TCRdb passed the 5' RACE reads through MiXCR, listing each CDR3 protein once. The sample contains about 150,000 distinct CDR3 sequences, roughly 3.2% of which appear only once. The sequencing input was memory T cells sorted from blood. The receptors shown here come from a man aged 18 to 30 in good health. Both conserved end residues are part of each CDR3. D genes are given only for firm matches. Clone size, where shown, is once, few, many, or a class for clones that have expanded.

J gene | D gene | clone size | V gene | CDR3 protein | CDR3 DNA
TRBJ1-1 | - | many | TRBV12-3/TRBV12-4 | CATKFGGGDTEAFF | TGTGCCACCAAGTTTGGGGGGGGAGACACTGAAGCTTTCTTT
TRBJ2-1 | TRBD2 | few | TRBV6-5 | CASSSSGRYNEQFF | TGTGCCAGCAGTTCTAGCGGGAGATACAATGAGCAGTTCTTC
TRBJ1-2 | - | many | TRBV4-3 | CASSPERSLNGYTF | TGCGCCAGCAGCCCGGAGCGCAGTCTTAATGGCTACACCTTC
TRBJ1-6 | - | many | TRBV12-3/TRBV12-4 | CASSLVANSPLHF | TGTGCCAGCAGTTTGGTGGCGAATTCACCCCTCCACTTT
TRBJ2-3 | - | many | TRBV20-1 | CSATLLAARGRTSTDTQYF | TGCAGTGCCACACTCCTGGCAGCGCGGGGACGCACTAGCACAGATACGCAGTATTTT
TRBJ2-6 | - | - | TRBV6-1 | CASSRMSSGANVLTF | TGTGCCAGCAGTCGGATGAGCTCTGGGGCCAACGTCCTGACTTTC
TRBJ2-3 | TRBD1 | many | TRBV6-1 | CASSAWTGNTDTQYF | TGTGCCAGCAGTGCCTGGACAGGGAACACAGATACGCAGTATTTT
TRBJ2-7 | - | many | TRBV19 | CASSSDGLSSYEQYF | TGTGCCAGTAGTTCAGACGGGCTGAGCTCCTACGAGCAGTACTTC
TRBJ2-2 | - | many | TRBV6-1 | CASSEQGPTTGELFF | TGTGCCAGCAGTGAACAAGGACCCACCACCGGGGAGCTGTTTTTT
TRBJ2-3 | TRBD2 | many | TRBV7-9 | CASSRLAGGPQDTQYF | TGTGCCAGCAGCCGCCTAGCGGGAGGGCCTCAAGATACGCAGTATTTT
TRBJ1-2 | TRBD1 | many | TRBV12-3/TRBV12-4 | CASLQGAGYGYTF | TGTGCCAGCTTACAGGGGGCCGGTTATGGCTACACCTTC
TRBJ2-1 | TRBD1 | - | TRBV7-2 | CASTGGRGRLNEQFF | TGTGCCAGCACTGGGGGTAGGGGGCGCTTAAATGAGCAGTTCTTC
TRBJ1-3 | - | - | TRBV7-8 | CASSLGVSGNTIYF | TGTGCCAGCAGCTTAGGGGTCTCTGGAAACACCATATATTTT
TRBJ1-6 | - | many | TRBV20-1 | CSARAAEWASSPLHF | TGCAGTGCTAGAGCGGCAGAATGGGCGAGTTCACCCCTCCACTTT
TRBJ2-1 | - | many | TRBV4-3 | CASSLRTEQFF | TGCGCCAGCAGCCTGAGAACTGAGCAGTTCTTC